Reported below is one T cell receptor beta chain. Repertoires were generated with immunoSEQ multiplex PCR, while TCRdb's copy carries only in-frame clones and drops some. The sample yields 400,000 to 500,000 clones, less than 80% seen once. This sample was taken from a study of shared clonotypes between healthy human individuals. Germline V lookup: CDR1 SGDLS, CDR2 YYNGEE. Trimming cost V 4 bases and J 2 bases; bases outside gene matches: 7. This CDR3 is 15 amino acids long. The rearrangement links TRBV9 to TRBJ2-5; 8 nucleotides match TRBD2. This TCR was sampled from a woman aged 40 to 55 in good health. Some clones in this sample may be carry-over from other donors' samples. The sample was PBMCs. The CDR3 loop is CASSTPRGDQETQYF. The CDR3 DNA follows: TGTGCCAGCAGCACCCCGCGGGGGGATCAAGAGACCCAGTACTTC.